Listed here are 30 T cell receptor beta chains from one sample, sequenced in a study of cytomegalovirus exposure and HLA in healthy donors. In the PCR, 60 Vbeta and 13 Jbeta primers were used. Sequencing was performed with immunoSEQ multiplex PCR; in TCRdb, only in-frame clones are kept and a portion is missing. This table holds 200,000 to 250,000 clones, over 65% found once. Sequenced material: PBMCs. These receptors were obtained from a woman in her twenties or thirties in good health and CMV-seronegative.

This clone was seen only once. This chain links TRBV7-2 with TRBJ2-1, with D maybe TRBD1 (5 bases). The germline V and J ends were trimmed by 5 bases and 2 bases, with 16 bases remaining between them. This CDR3 spans 16 amino acids. Germline CDR1 is SGHTA and CDR2 is FQGNSA. CDR3 amino acids: CASSLLARGPYNEQFF. The CDR3 DNA reads TGTGCCAGCAGCCTCCTTGCTAGGGGCCCCTACAATGAGCAGTTCTTC.

The chain carries TRBV2 and TRBJ1-1; D remains ambiguous. Germline V CDR1 and CDR2: SNHLY, FYNNEI. This CDR3 has 9 amino acids. Trimming took 8 bases from V and 11 from J, leaving 9 bases between them. The DNA of the CDR3 is TGTGCCAGCGGGCTTATGGCTTTCTTT. This codes for CASGLMAFF.

The chain is built from TRBV5-1 and TRBJ2-1; TRBD1 matches at 7 bases. The CDR3 spans 13 residues. After removal of 0 bases from V and 7 bases from J, the junction contained 1 base not matched to a gene. The V gene's germline CDR1 is SGHRS and CDR2 YFSETQ. The CDR3 loop reads CASSLEGANEQFF. The DNA of the CDR3 is TGCGCCAGCAGCTTGGAGGGGGCGAATGAGCAGTTCTTC.

V gene TRBV5-4 combines with J gene TRBJ1-1; possible D gene TRBD1, 5 bases. Germline CDR1 and CDR2: SGHNT and YYREEE (reference sequence). V was clipped by 0 bases and J by 6 bases, with 12 bases between them. This CDR3 has 14 amino acids. Here the CDR3 DNA reads TGTGCCAGCAGCTTGGATCGGGGGTATTCTGAAGCTTTCTTT. Its protein product is CASSLDRGYSEAFF.

This rearrangement joins TRBV5-1 to TRBJ1-1; D may be TRBD1 (6 bases). Germline CDR1 reads SGHRS; CDR2 reads YFSETQ. The CDR3 runs 16 residues. V gave up 2 bases and J gave up 1 base, with 15 bases separating them. The CDR3 sequence: CASSFVAGATNTEAFF. The CDR3 nucleotides are TGCGCCAGCAGCTTTGTGGCGGGGGCCACGAACACTGAAGCTTTCTTT.

This rearrangement joins TRBV18 to TRBJ1-5, with 7 bases identical to TRBD1. The V gene end was trimmed by 6 bases and the J gene end by 0 bases; junction bases not matched to a gene: 14. This CDR3 comprises 18 residues. Per germline, CDR1 KGHSH and CDR2 LQKENI. DNA of the CDR3: TGTGCCAGCTCTCCCCGGGACAGCGCTCTTTATAGCAATCAGCCCCAGCATTTT. Its protein is CASSPRDSALYSNQPQHF.

The chain joins TRBV6-5 to TRBJ1-2, with 9 bases identical to TRBD1. This CDR3 region has 15 residues. Germline V CDR1 and CDR2: MNHEY, SVGAGI. V lost 6 bases to trimming and J lost 2 bases; unmatched junction nucleotides: 7. The CDR3 nucleotides read TGTGCCAGCAGGGGGGACAGGGCCCTAAACTATGGCTACACCTTC. It codes for CASRGDRALNYGYTF.

This chain joins TRBV11-2 and TRBJ2-1; D gene ambiguous. CDR3 length equals 11 residues. Germline assignment: CDR1 SGHAT and CDR2 FQNNGV. Deletions cut 5 bases from V and 6 bases from J, with 5 bases between. CDR3 coding DNA: TGTGCCAGCAGCCCAGGCAATGAGCAGTTCTTC. It yields the protein CASSPGNEQFF.

This chain links TRBV7-6 with TRBJ2-1, with TRBD1 matching 7 bases. The CDR3 runs 17 residues. The J segment lost 4 bases and the V segment lost 1 base, leaving 10 bases of the junction unmatched. Germline assignment: CDR1 SGHVS and CDR2 FNYEAQ. The CDR3 bases are TGTGCCAGCAGCTTAGAACCCATAGGGGGCGGTTACAATGAGCAGTTCTTC. Translated: CASSLEPIGGGYNEQFF.

This clone was observed once. This rearrangement joins TRBV4-1 to TRBJ1-5; TRBD1 is a possible D gene (6 bases). V lost 5 bases, J lost 6 bases, and 14 bases lay in between. This CDR3 is built from 14 residues. Germline values: CDR1 MGHRA, CDR2 YSYEKL. The CDR3 DNA reads TGCGCCAGCAGCTTGATCAGGGGTACTCAGCCCCAGCATTTT. Residues: CASSLIRGTQPQHF.

The chain has TRBV27 and TRBJ1-1, with 10 bases that match TRBD1. Trimming at V came to 7 bases and at J to 6 bases, leaving 5 bases not matched to a gene. Germline CDR1 is MNHEY and CDR2 is SMNVEV (reference sequence). The CDR3 spans 13 residues. CDR3 nucleotides: TGTGCCAGCAACGGACAGGGGGACGCTGAAGCTTTCTTT. Its translation: CASNGQGDAEAFF.

The V gene is TRBV6-6, the J gene TRBJ2-7; 7 bases line up with TRBD1. V lost 6 bases to trimming and J lost 7 bases; unmatched junction nucleotides: 9. This CDR3 region has 13 residues. Looked up from germline, CDR1 is MNHNY and CDR2 is SVGAGI (reference sequence). CDR3 sequence reads: CASRPQGIREQYF. DNA of the CDR3: TGTGCCAGCAGACCACAGGGGATAAGGGAGCAGTACTTC.

The chain combines TRBV30 with TRBJ1-1; D ambiguous. Per the germline V gene, CDR1 is GTSNPN and CDR2 is SVGIG (reference sequence). The V gene lost 0 bases and the J gene lost 5 bases, with 13 bases spanning the gap. The CDR3 contains 14 residues. As DNA, the CDR3 is TGTGCCTGGAGTGTAACCGGTGGAGGAACTGAAGCTTTCTTT. Translated, it gives CAWSVTGGGTEAFF.

In its sample, this clone was seen a few times. The chain uses TRBV30 and TRBJ2-7; 7 bases are a match to TRBD2. This CDR3 region has 17 residues. Losses at the gene ends were 0 bases for V and 0 bases for J; bases not matched to a gene: 11. In germline, CDR1 is GTSNPN, CDR2 SVGIG (reference sequence). The CDR3 protein is CAWSVRAGSLSSYEQYF. CDR3 bases: TGTGCCTGGAGTGTCAGAGCGGGAAGCCTTAGCTCCTACGAGCAGTACTTC.

The chain recombines TRBV14 with TRBJ1-2, with TRBD1 as a possible D gene (6 bases). V shed 4 bases and J shed 3 bases, with 9 bases lying between them. Germline V gene sequence: CDR1 SGHDN, CDR2 FVKESK. The CDR3 consists of 13 residues. CDR3 region: CASSPGTYYGYTF. CDR3 in DNA: TGTGCCAGCAGCCCAGGGACATACTATGGCTACACCTTC.

The rearrangement joins TRBV10-1 to TRBJ2-7, with D perhaps matching TRBD2 (6 bases). The germline gives CDR1 WNHNN, CDR2 SYGVQD (reference sequence). CDR3 length: 12 amino acids. Trimming removed 3 bases at V and 4 bases at J, with 7 bases between. For the CDR3, the DNA is TGCGCCAGCAGTGATGCGGGATACGAGCAGTACTTC. Its translation: CASSDAGYEQYF.

The rearrangement uses TRBV9 and TRBJ1-5; D might be TRBD1 (5 bases). Germline V CDR1 and CDR2: SGDLS, YYNGEE. The CDR3 has 13 residues. V was cut by 3 bases and J by 6 bases, with 10 bases left in between. The CDR3 protein is CASSDGASQPQHF. CDR3 coding DNA: TGTGCCAGCAGCGATGGGGCGAGTCAGCCCCAGCATTTT.

Comments on this clone: Other nucleotide sequences in the sample specify the same CDR3. The chain recombines TRBV9 with TRBJ2-7; D is undetermined. The CDR3 has 13 amino acids. Trimming pared 2 bases from V and 3 bases from J, leaving 9 bases between. CDR1 and CDR2 (germline): SGDLS, YYNGEE. CDR3 amino acids: CASSVATDYEQYF. The CDR3 bases are TGTGCCAGCAGCGTCGCCACAGACTACGAGCAGTACTTC.

The V gene is TRBV19, the J gene TRBJ1-6; 7 bases fit TRBD1. With 3 bases clipped from V and 9 bases from J, the junction kept 8 bases outside the gene matches. The CDR3 loop spans 15 amino acids. Germline V gene lookup returns CDR1 LNHDA and CDR2 SQIVND (reference sequence). CDR3 nucleotides: TGTGCCAGTAGTATCGGTCAGGGGGTAGGTTCACCCCTCCACTTT. Encoded protein: CASSIGQGVGSPLHF.

The genes are TRBV7-9 and TRBJ2-2; D uncertain. Germline CDR1 and CDR2: SEHNR and FQNEAQ (reference sequence). The CDR3 loop spans 14 amino acids. V gave up 7 bases and J gave up 4 bases, with 13 bases separating them. CDR3 loop: CASMIARGTGELFF. Here the CDR3 DNA reads TGTGCCAGCATGATTGCTCGCGGCACCGGGGAGCTGTTTTTT.

On this clone itself: One junction end does not reproduce the germline sequence, and a read error may be involved. The J gene is TRBJ2-7, the V gene TRBV7-6, with D possibly being TRBD2 (5 bases). Germline-derived CDR1 and CDR2 are SGHVS and FNYEAQ. The CDR3 is 13 amino acids. CDR3 bases: TGTGCCAGCAGCTTCGCTAGCTCCCACGAGCAGTACTTC. Encoded protein: CASSFASSHEQYF.

A note on this clone: In the same sample, other DNA sequences code for this CDR3. The V gene is TRBV6-5, the J gene TRBJ2-7, with D unclear. V lost 2 bases and J 0 bases, leaving 8 bases between the germline ends. The CDR3 extends over 14 amino acids. Germline V CDR1 and CDR2: MNHEY, SVGAGI. This CDR3 is CASSYGDSSYEQYF. CDR3 DNA sequence: TGTGCCAGCAGTTACGGAGATTCCTCCTACGAGCAGTACTTC.

The chain links TRBV5-4 to TRBJ2-3; TRBD1 agrees at 8 bases. Looked up from germline, CDR1 is SGHNT and CDR2 is YYREEE (reference sequence). The CDR3 runs 14 residues. V gave up 6 bases and J gave up 2 bases; unmatched junction bases: 5. CDR3 sequence reads: CASTPDRATDTQYF. The CDR3 nucleotides are TGTGCCAGCACCCCGGACAGGGCCACAGATACGCAGTATTTT. Full variable domain (remainder filled in from reference TRBV5-4 and TRBJ2-3): ETGVTQSPTHLIKTRGQQVTLRCSSQSGHNTVSWYQQALGQGPQFIFQYYREEENGRGNFPPRFSGLQFPNYSSELNVNALELDDSALYLCASTPDRATDTQYFGPGTRLTVL.

The rearrangement uses TRBV6-1 and TRBJ2-4; 7 nucleotides line up with TRBD2. V was pared by 2 bases and J by 4 bases, with 8 bases of the junction left unmatched. From germline, CDR1 is MNHNS and CDR2 SASEGT. This CDR3 is built from 16 residues. The CDR3 DNA reads as TGTGCCAGCAGTGAATTCTTGGGAGGGGTAAAAAACATTCAGTACTTC. This gives the protein CASSEFLGGVKNIQYF.

The chain links TRBV7-9 to TRBJ2-4, with 10 nucleotides matching TRBD2. Losses at the gene ends were 1 base for V and 0 bases for J; bases not matched to a gene: 3. The CDR3 is made up of 17 amino acids. The germline CDR1 and CDR2 sequences are SEHNR and FQNEAQ (reference sequence). In nucleotides, the CDR3 is TGTGCCAGCAGCTTAGGAGCGGGGGGGATAGCCAAAAACATTCAGTACTTC. It specifies CASSLGAGGIAKNIQYF.

The chain carries TRBV4-1 and TRBJ2-1, with 10 bases lining up with TRBD2. The CDR3 spans 19 residues. Germline CDR1 is MGHRA and CDR2 is YSYEKL. Unmatched junction bases numbered 15, after V lost 1 base and J lost 6 bases. CDR3 protein: CASSQVDRLAGVVGNEQFF. CDR3 nucleotides: TGCGCCAGCAGCCAAGTTGATCGGCTAGCGGGAGTGGTTGGCAATGAGCAGTTCTTC.

The rearrangement links TRBV5-1 to TRBJ2-5, with D tentatively TRBD2 (5 bases). Deletions cut 0 bases from V and 1 base from J, with 7 bases between. This CDR3 comprises 14 residues. The V gene's germline CDR1 is SGHRS and CDR2 YFSETQ. The CDR3 DNA reads as TGCGCCAGCAGCTTGGGAGGGATCCAAGAGACCCAGTACTTC. This sequence encodes CASSLGGIQETQYF.

This clone showed up just once. This chain joins TRBV4-1 and TRBJ2-7, with D tentatively TRBD1 (5 bases). This CDR3 has 14 residues. Germline CDR1 is MGHRA and CDR2 is YSYEKL. Trimming shortened V by 0 bases and J by 3 bases, and 9 bases separated the two germline ends. The CDR3 bases are TGCGCCAGCAGCCAAGAGGGGCAGATCTACGAGCAGTACTTC. It is translated as CASSQEGQIYEQYF.

The J gene is TRBJ2-1, the V gene TRBV6-1; D is possibly TRBD2 (6 bases). V dropped 7 bases and J dropped 7 bases, with 20 bases sitting between them. This CDR3 is 15 amino acids long. Per germline, CDR1 MNHNS and CDR2 SASEGT. DNA of the CDR3: TGTGCCAGCATCGCGGGGCGTACTTTAACTAATGAGCAGTTCTTC. Translation: CASIAGRTLTNEQFF.

This rearrangement joins TRBV28 to TRBJ2-3; TRBD1 matches at 11 bases. The junction had 11 bases not matched to a gene; V was cut back by 8 bases and J by 4 bases. Germline V gene data show CDR1 as MDHEN and CDR2 as SYDVKM. This CDR3 is 16 amino acids long. CDR3 amino acids: CASSDLRGQGADTQYF. The CDR3 DNA reads TGTGCCAGCTCCGACCTCCGGGGACAGGGGGCAGATACGCAGTATTTT.